This entry describes one TCR beta chain. No cognate antigen has been identified for it. No per-base quality is available; no much larger clone lies one base away. This record belongs to a study of T cells in localized non-small cell lung cancer (dated by TCRdb to 2018 to 2021). With respect to the entire study: The study examined T cell repertoires in approximately 240 patients with early-stage NSCLC and compared tumors with uninvolved tumor-adjacent lungs. The cohort was made up of roughly 250 treatment-naive NSCLC patients whose localized lung tumors had been resected. A mean age of 66.3 years was recorded for the NSCLC patients, of whom under 150 were male and 107 were female.

Study-level results and caveats: The highest T cell clonality was observed in uninvolved tumor-adjacent lung, where clonality exceeded that of tumor, suggesting that antigenic responses were more focused in uninvolved tumor-adjacent lung. A median of approximately 62 of the top 100 tumor clones turned up in the paired uninvolved adjacent lung, and under 30 of those clones also ranked among the top 100 of that same adjacent lung. Higher T cell density in blood was associated with longer overall survival, whereas higher clonality in adjacent lung was associated with shorter survival. Multi-region tumor sequencing was not performed, so intratumor heterogeneity could not be excluded. Since the design was exploratory, TCR variables were selected using unadjusted p-values with no false-discovery rate correction.

The immunoSEQ Assay was used to sequence TCR beta CDR3 regions from DNA. For the original study's pipeline: To compute T cell density, TCR beta template counts were normalized to usable DNA, which was estimated by amplifying housekeeping genes. Richness was estimated using the preseqR package, with extrapolation to 400,000 templates for PBMC samples and to 120,000 templates for tissue samples. Clonality was defined by subtracting Pielou's evenness from one. Differential abundance testing on productive amino-acid clonotypes, with a minimum total count of 5 and an alpha of 0.1, was used to identify tissue-enriched TCRs. The Jaccard Index and the Morisita Overlap Index were used to measure repertoire overlap between compartments. GLIPH grouped TCR beta CDR3s together with public tetramer-defined viral CDR3s, and a viral motif had to include at least three viral sequences and also show V-gene enrichment. Imported from immuneACCESS, the table was reduced by TCRdb to in-frame sequences with V and J called. These copies leave out some clones; in studies compared against another copy, an unresolved V gene accounts for under half, and the cause of the remainder is not known. That table gives V, J and clone size, and the DNA gave D and trimming. This sample holds about 52,000 clones; over 70% were observed only once. Roughly 4% of the sample is in the top ten clones.

The junction shows trimming of 4 bases on V and 6 bases on J, plus 12 bases between the germline ends. The germline V gene (reference sequence) provides CDR1 MNHNY and CDR2 SVGAGI. The CDR3 covers 14 residues, taking in both the cysteine and the phenylalanine. Of the read, only the CDR3 DNA is kept; its 42 bases are in frame from base 1. At diagnosis, peripheral blood, uninvolved tumor-adjacent lung and tumor were collected and were preserved as a mix of fresh-frozen and FFPE material. For TCR repertoire profiling, blood samples were analyzed in the form of peripheral blood mononuclear cells. Specimen: PBMCs, collected before any cancer treatment. This TCR came from a woman aged 40 to 75 with stage II lung adenocarcinoma. The V and J segments used are TRBV6-6 and TRBJ2-2; too little of a D gene remains to name it. The CDR3 in this case is CASSSRTGPGELFF. The DNA sequence is TGTGCCAGCAGTTCTCGGACGGGTCCCGGGGAGCTGTTTTTT.